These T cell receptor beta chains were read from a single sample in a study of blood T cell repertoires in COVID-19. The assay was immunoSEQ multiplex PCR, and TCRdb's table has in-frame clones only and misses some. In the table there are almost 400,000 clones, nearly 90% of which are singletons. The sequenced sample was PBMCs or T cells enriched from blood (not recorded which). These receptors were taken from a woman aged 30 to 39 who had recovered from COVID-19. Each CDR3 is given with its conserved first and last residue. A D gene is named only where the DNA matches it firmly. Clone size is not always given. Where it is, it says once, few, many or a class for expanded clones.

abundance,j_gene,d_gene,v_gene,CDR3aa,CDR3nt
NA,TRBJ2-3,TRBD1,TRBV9,CASTPGGVPDTQYF,TGTGCCAGCACTCCAGGGGGAGTACCTGATACGCAGTATTTT
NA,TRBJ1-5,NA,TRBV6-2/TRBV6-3,CASSREGADNQPQHF,TGTGCCAGCAGCCGAGAAGGGGCAGACAATCAGCCCCAGCATTTT
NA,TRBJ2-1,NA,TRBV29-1,CSVGRVIGGYNEQFF,TGCAGCGTTGGTCGGGTCATAGGAGGGTACAATGAGCAGTTCTTC
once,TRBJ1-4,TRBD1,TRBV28,CATQGARGEKLFF,TGTGCGACGCAGGGGGCACGGGGTGAAAAACTGTTTTTT
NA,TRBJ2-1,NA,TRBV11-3,CASSSPGFAQQFF,TGTGCCAGCAGCTCCCCCGGGTTTGCCCAGCAGTTCTTC
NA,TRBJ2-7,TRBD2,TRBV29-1,CSAVAGGSYEQYF,TGCAGCGCGGTAGCGGGAGGGAGCTACGAGCAGTACTTC
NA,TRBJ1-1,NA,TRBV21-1,CASSPTGGVGQGALNTEAFF,NA
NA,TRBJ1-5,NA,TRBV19,CASSPFEGANQPQHF,TGTGCCAGTAGTCCCTTTGAGGGTGCCAATCAGCCCCAGCATTTT
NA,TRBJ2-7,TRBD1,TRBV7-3,CASSLNVATGVFF,TGTGCCAGCAGCTTAAACGTGGCGACAGGGGTGTTCTTC
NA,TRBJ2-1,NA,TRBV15,CATLRGASYNEQFF,TGTGCCACCCTCCGCGGGGCTAGTTACAATGAGCAGTTCTTC
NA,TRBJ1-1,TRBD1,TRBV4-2,CASSHGDRETEAFF,TGTGCCAGCAGCCATGGGGACAGGGAAACTGAAGCTTTCTTT
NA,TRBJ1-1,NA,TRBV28,CASSGGDTEAFF,TGTGCCAGCTCTGGAGGGGACACTGAAGCTTTCTTT
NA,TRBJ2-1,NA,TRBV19,CASRPRGSTYNEQFF,TGTGCCAGTAGACCCCGGGGTTCCACATACAATGAGCAGTTCTTC
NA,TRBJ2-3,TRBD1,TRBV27,CASSQQGGKDTQYF,TGTGCCAGCAGTCAACAGGGGGGTAAAGATACGCAGTATTTT
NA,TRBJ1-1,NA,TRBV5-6,CASSASGGAQNTEAFF,TGTGCCAGCAGCGCTTCGGGAGGGGCTCAGAACACTGAAGCTTTCTTT
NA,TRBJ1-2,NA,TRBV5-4,CASSLDGTSAYGYTF,TGTGCCAGCAGCTTGGATGGGACATCCGCTTATGGCTACACCTTC
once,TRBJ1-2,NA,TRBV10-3,CAIDRTGNYGYTF,TGTGCCATCGATCGGACGGGGAACTATGGCTACACCTTC
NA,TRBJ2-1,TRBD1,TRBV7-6,CASSLGTGNNEQFF,TGTGCCAGCAGCTTAGGGACAGGGAACAATGAGCAGTTCTTC
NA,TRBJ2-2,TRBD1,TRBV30,CAWGTGSGTGELFF,TGTGCCTGGGGGACAGGGTCGGGAACCGGGGAGCTGTTTTTT
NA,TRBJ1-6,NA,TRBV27,CASSPGLGLGGSPLHF,TGTGCCAGCAGTCCCGGGTTGGGGTTGGGGGGTTCACCCCTCCACTTT
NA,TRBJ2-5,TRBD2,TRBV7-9,CASSLRLAGGGQETQYF,TGTGCCAGCAGCTTACGACTAGCGGGGGGCGGACAAGAGACCCAGTACTTC
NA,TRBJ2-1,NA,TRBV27,CASSSRGPQFF,TGTGCCAGCAGTTCCAGGGGCCCCCAGTTCTTC
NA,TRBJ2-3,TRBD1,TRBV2,CASDGPPWTGVTDTQYF,TGTGCCAGCGACGGCCCTCCTTGGACAGGGGTCACAGATACGCAGTATTTT
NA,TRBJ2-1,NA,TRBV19,CASTAPRGNSYNEQFF,TGTGCCAGTACAGCCCCGCGCGGGAACTCCTACAATGAGCAGTTCTTC
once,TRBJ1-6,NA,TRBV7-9,CASSFRTDNSPLHF,TGTGCCAGCAGCTTCCGGACAGATAATTCACCCCTCCACTTT
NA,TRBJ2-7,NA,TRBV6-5,CASRPGTFYEQYF,TGTGCCAGCAGGCCCGGGACATTCTACGAGCAGTACTTC
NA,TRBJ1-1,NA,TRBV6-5,CASSFSGVAEAFF,TGTGCCAGCAGTTTCTCAGGGGTGGCTGAAGCTTTCTTT